The 5 T cell receptor beta chains below all came from one sample that was sequenced in a study of T cells in localized non-small cell lung cancer. Generated by immunoSEQ multiplex PCR, the TCRdb table keeps only in-frame clones and is missing some. The sample has 2,000 to 3,000 clones, about 25% seen once. Sequenced material: normal lung tissue next to the tumor, taken before any cancer treatment. The receptors were gathered from a man aged 40-75 years with stage II lung adenocarcinoma.

Only a few counts were recorded for this clone. This rearrangement joins TRBV11-3 to TRBJ2-3; 7 bases agree with TRBD2. Trimming cost V 5 bases and J 1 base; bases outside gene matches: 9. The CDR3 totals 16 residues. CDR1 is SGHNT, CDR2 YENEEA, per germline. The CDR3 sequence: CASSPRGSGGTDTQYF. CDR3 sequence (DNA): TGTGCCAGCAGCCCGCGGGGGAGTGGCGGCACAGATACGCAGTATTTT.

This clone was found a few times. J is TRBJ1-3 and V is TRBV11-3; no clear D. The germline CDR1 and CDR2 sequences are SGHNT and YENEEA. Trimming pared 4 bases from V and 2 bases from J, leaving 9 bases between. CDR3 length: 14 residues. CDR3 DNA: TGTGCCAGCAGCTCCCTCGGGCCTGGAAACACCATATATTTT. Translating gives CASSSLGPGNTIYF.

The CDR3, as DNA: TGTGCCAGCAGCAACTTCCTACAGGGGGGGAAGCCTGAAGCTTTCTTT. Its translation is CASSNFLQGGKPEAFF. The chain couples TRBV11-3 to TRBJ1-1; the match to TRBD1 covers 8 bases. Germline V gene data show CDR1 as SGHNT and CDR2 as YENEEA. The V and J ends lost 5 bases and 6 bases, in that order; junction bases with no gene match: 14. This CDR3 is 16 amino acids long.

The chain recombines TRBV6-7 with TRBJ1-6; 8 bases fit TRBD1. TRBV6-7 is an ORF, with its function uncertain. Trimming cost V 5 bases and J 6 bases; bases outside gene matches: 3. CDR3 length: 14 residues. CDR3 DNA: TGTGCCAGCAGTCCTGGACAGGGTAATTCACCCCTCCACTTT. It translates to CASSPGQGNSPLHF.

The rearrangement links TRBV12-5 to TRBJ1-4, with a possible D match to TRBD1 (5 bases). This CDR3 comprises 15 residues. Deletions cut 11 bases from V and 4 bases from J, with 20 bases between. Per the germline V gene, CDR1 is LGHNT and CDR2 is FRNRAP. The chain's CDR3 is CAPGWVGPFNEKLFF. CDR3 in DNA: TGTGCTCCAGGGTGGGTGGGGCCCTTTAATGAAAAACTGTTTTTT.